This T cell receptor (beta chain) was identified during a study of regulatory T cells in long-lasting Graves disease. The study, taken as a whole, reports: Persistent disease favored TRBV28, TRBJ1-2 and TRBJ2-5. Graves' patients with persistent disease showed TCR diversity lower than patients newly diagnosed.

For TCR beta, libraries came from iRepertoire HTBI primers and Arm-PCR of CDR3 regions. TCRdb re-analysed the multiplex PCR reads in MiXCR, keeping a single row per CDR3 protein. Of hundreds of thousands of distinct CDR3 sequences in the sample, less than 25% were seen once. There are 13 residues in the CDR3. The germline V gene has CDR1 LGHNA and CDR2 YNFKEQ. V was clipped by 4 bases and J by 5 bases, with 11 bases between them. To note about this clonotype: The antigen remains undetermined.

Time point noted: persistent/refractory GD, antithyroid drugs over 5 years with positive TRAb. Isolated PBMC RNA provided the starting material for the TCR library. Peripheral blood, nine milliliters of it, was drawn into EDTA tubes. The chain has TRBV4-2 and TRBJ2-5; D may be TRBD2 (5 bases). The receptor was isolated from a female donor with Graves disease. Sequencing used peripheral blood mononuclear cells (PBMCs), obtained when the disease was refractory, from a patient treated with antithyroid drugs. The CDR3 reads CASSPGLSETQYF. In DNA, the CDR3 is TGTGCCAGCAGCCCTGGACTCTCGGAGACCCAGTACTTC.